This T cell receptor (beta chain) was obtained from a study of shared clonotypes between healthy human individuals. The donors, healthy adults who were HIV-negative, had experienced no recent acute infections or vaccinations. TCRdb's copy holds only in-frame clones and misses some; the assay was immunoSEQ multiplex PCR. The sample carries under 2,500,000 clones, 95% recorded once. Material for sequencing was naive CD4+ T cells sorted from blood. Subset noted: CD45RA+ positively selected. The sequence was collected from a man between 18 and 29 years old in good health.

CDR3 sequence (DNA): TGTGCCAGCAACTTCGGACAGATCTACGAGCAGTACTTC. Its protein product is CASNFGQIYEQYF. The V gene is TRBV2, the J gene TRBJ2-7, with D maybe TRBD1 (6 bases). The V end was cut by 7 bases, the J end by 3 bases, with 13 bases between. CDR3 size: 13 residues. Germline loops: CDR1 SNHLY, CDR2 FYNNEI.